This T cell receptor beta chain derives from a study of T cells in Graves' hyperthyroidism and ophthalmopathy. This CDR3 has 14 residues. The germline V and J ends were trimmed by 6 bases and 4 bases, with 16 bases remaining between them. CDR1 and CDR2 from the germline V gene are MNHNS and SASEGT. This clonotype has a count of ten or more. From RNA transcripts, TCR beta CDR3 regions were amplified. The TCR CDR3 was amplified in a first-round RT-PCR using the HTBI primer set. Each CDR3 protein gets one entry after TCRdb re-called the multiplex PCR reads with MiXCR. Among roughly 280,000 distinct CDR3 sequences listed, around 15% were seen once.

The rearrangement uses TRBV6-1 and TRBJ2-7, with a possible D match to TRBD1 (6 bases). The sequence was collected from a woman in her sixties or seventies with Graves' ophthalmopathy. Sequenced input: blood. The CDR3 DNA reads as TGTGCCAGCAGGGCCGGACAGCCTAATTACGAGCAGTACTTC. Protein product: CASRAGQPNYEQYF.